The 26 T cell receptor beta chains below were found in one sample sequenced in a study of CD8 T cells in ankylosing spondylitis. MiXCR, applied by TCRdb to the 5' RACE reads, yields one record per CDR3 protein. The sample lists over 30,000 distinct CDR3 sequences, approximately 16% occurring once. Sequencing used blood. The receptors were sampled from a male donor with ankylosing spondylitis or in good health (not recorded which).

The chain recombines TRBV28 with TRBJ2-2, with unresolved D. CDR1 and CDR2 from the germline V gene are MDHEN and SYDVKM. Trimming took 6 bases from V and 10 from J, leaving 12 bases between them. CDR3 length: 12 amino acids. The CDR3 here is CASRDAPQELFF. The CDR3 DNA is TGTGCCAGCAGGGACGCGCCCCAGGAGCTGTTTTTT. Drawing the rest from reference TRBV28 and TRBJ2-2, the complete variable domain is DVKVTQSSRYLVKRTGEKVFLECVQDMDHENMFWYRQDPGLGLRLIYFSYDVKMKEKGDIPEGYSVSREKKERFSLILESASTNQTSMYLCASRDAPQELFFGEGSRLTVL.

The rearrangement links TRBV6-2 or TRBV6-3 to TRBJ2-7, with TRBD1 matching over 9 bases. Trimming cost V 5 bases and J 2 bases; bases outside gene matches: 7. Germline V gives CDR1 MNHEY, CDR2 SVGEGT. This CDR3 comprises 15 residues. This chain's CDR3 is CASSIPGQGTYEQYF. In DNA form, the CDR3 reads TGTGCCAGCAGTATACCGGGACAGGGTACCTACGAGCAGTACTTC.

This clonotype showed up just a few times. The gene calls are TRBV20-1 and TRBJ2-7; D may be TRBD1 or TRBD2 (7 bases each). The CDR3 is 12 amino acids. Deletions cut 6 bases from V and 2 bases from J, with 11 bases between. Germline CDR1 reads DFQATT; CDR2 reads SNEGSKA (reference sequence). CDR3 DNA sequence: TGCAGTGCAGCGGGACAGACCTACGAGCAGTACGTC. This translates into CSAAGQTYEQYV.

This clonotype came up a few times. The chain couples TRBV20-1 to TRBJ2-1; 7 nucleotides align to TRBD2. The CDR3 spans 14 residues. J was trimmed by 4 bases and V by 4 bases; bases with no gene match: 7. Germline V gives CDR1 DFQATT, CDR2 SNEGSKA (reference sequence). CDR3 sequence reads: CSAIRASGYNEQFF. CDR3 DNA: TGCAGTGCTATAAGGGCTAGCGGATACAATGAGCAGTTCTTC.

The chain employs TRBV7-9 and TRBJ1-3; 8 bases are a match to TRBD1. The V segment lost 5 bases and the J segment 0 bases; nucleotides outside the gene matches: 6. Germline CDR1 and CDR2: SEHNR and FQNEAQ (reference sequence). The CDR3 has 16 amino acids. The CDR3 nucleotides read TGTGCCAGCAGCCGTTGGACAGGGTCCTCTGGAAACACCATATATTTT. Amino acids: CASSRWTGSSGNTIYF.

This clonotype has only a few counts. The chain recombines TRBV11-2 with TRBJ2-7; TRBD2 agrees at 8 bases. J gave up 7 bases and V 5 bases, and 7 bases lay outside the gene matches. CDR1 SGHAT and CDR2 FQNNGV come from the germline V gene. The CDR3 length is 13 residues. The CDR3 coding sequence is TGTGCCAGCAGCCCGGGACTAGTTGGGGAGCAGTACGTC. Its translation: CASSPGLVGEQYV.

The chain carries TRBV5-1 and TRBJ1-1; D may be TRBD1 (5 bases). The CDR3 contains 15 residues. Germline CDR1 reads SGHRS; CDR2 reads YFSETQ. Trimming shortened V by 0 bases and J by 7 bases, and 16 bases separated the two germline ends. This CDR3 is CASSLVGRAKNEAFF. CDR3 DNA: TGCGCCAGCAGCTTGGTGGGCAGGGCAAAAAATGAAGCTTTCTTT.

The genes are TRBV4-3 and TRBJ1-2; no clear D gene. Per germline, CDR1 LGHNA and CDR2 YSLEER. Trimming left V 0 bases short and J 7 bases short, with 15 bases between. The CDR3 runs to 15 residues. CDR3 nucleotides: TGCGCCAGCAGCCAAGATGGGGAGGGATTCGGTGGCTACACCTTC. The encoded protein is CASSQDGEGFGGYTF.

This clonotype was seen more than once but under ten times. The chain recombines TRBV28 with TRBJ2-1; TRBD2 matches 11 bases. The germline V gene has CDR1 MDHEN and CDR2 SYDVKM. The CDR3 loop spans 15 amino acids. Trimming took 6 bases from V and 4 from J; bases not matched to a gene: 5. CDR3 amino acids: CASRKTSGSYNEQFF. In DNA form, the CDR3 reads TGTGCCAGCAGAAAAACTAGCGGGAGTTACAATGAGCAGTTCTTC.

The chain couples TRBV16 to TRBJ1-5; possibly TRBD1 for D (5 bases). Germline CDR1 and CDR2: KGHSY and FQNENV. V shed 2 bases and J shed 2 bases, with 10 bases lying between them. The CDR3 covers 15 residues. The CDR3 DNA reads TGTGCCAGCAGCCAAGGGGCGTTGGGCAATCAGCCCCAGCATTTT. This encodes CASSQGALGNQPQHF.

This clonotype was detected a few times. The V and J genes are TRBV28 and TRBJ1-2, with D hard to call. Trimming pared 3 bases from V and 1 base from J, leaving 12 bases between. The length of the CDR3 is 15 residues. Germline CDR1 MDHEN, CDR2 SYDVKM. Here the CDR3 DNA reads TGTGCCAGCAGTTTTAAGCTCCCTCGTAACTATGGCTACACCTTC. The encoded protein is CASSFKLPRNYGYTF.

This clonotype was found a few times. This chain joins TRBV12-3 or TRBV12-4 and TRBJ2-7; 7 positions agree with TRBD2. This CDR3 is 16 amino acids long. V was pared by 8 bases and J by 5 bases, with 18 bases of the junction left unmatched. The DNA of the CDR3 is TGTGCCAGCCGGATGACCGGGAGGACCTCCCGGGACGAGCAGTACTTC. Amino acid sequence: CASRMTGRTSRDEQYF.

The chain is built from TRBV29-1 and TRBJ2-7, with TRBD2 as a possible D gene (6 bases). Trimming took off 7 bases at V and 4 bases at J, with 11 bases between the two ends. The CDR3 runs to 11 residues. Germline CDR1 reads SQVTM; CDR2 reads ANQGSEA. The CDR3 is CSARRGYEQYF. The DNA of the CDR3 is TGCAGCGCCCGGAGGGGTTACGAGCAGTACTTC.

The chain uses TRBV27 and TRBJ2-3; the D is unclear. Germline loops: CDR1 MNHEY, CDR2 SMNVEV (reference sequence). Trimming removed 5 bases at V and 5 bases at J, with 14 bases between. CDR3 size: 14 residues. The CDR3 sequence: CASSPGRQLDTQYF. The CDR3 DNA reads TGTGCCAGCAGTCCCGGTCGGCAACTAGATACGCAGTATTTT.

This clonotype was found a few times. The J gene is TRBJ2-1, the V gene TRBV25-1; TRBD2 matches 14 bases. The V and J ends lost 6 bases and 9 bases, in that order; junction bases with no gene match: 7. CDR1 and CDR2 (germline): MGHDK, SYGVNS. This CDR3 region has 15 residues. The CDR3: CASRRGTSGRAEQFF. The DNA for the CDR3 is TGTGCCAGCAGAAGGGGGACTAGCGGGAGAGCTGAGCAGTTCTTC.

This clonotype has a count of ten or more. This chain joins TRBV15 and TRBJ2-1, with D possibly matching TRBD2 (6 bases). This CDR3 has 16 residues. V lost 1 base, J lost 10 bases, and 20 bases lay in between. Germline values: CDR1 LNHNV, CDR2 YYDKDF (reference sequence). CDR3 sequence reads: CATSRGSEGLRGEQFF. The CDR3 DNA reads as TGTGCCACCAGCAGAGGGTCGGAGGGTTTGAGAGGGGAGCAGTTCTTC.

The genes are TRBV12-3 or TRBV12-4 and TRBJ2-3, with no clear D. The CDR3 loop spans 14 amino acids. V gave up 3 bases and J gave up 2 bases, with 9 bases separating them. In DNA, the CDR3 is TGTGCCAGCAGTTTTGGCGGCTCCACAGATACGCAGTATTTT. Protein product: CASSFGGSTDTQYF.

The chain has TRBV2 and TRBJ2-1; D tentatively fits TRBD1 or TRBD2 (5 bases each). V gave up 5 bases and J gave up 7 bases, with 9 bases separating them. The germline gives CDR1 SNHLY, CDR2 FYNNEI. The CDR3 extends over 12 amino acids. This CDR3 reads CASSPGGNEQFF. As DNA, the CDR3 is TGTGCCAGCAGTCCTGGGGGTAATGAGCAGTTCTTC.

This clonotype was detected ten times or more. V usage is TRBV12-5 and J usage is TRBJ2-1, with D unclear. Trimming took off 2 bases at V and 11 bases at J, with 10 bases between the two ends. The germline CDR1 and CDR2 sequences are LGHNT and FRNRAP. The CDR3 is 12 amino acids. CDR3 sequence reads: CASGLNPDKQFF. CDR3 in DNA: TGTGCTAGTGGTTTGAACCCAGATAAGCAGTTCTTC.

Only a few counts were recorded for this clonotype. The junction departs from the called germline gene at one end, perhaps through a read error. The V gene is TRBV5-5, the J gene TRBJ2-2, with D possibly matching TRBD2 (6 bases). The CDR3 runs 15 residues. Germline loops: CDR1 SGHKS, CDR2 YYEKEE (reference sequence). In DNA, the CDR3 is TGTCCCAGCAGCTTGCCGGGACTTAACACCGGGGAGCTGTTTTTT. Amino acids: CPSSLPGLNTGELFF.

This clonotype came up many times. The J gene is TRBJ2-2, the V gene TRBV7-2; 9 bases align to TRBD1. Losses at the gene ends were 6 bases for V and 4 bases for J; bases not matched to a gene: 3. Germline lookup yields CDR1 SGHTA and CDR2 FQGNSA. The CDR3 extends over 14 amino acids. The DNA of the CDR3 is TGTGCCAGCAGTAGGACAGGGGCCACCGGGGAGCTGTTTTTT. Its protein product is CASSRTGATGELFF. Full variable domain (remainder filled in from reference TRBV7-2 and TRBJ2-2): GAGVSQSPSNKVTEKGKDVELRCDPISGHTALYWYRQSLGQGLEFLIYFQGNSAPDKSGLPSDRFSAERTGGSVSTLTIQRTQQEDSAVYLCASSRTGATGELFFGEGSRLTVL.

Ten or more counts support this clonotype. In DNA, the CDR3 is TGTGCCAGCAGTTCGCCCGGGATGGGCACAGATACGCAGTATTTT. Translating it yields CASSSPGMGTDTQYF. The chain employs TRBV6-6 and TRBJ2-3, with D possibly being TRBD2 (5 bases). Trimming removed 4 bases at V and 1 base at J, with 12 bases between. Germline loops: CDR1 MNHNY, CDR2 SVGAGI (reference sequence). The CDR3 contains 15 residues.

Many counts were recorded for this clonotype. CDR3 sequence (DNA): TGCAGTGCCTCAAAACTAGCGGGGGAGGTGGCAGATACGCAGTATTTT. Protein sequence: CSASKLAGEVADTQYF. The rearrangement links TRBV20-1 to TRBJ2-3; 11 bases match TRBD2. V was pared by 6 bases and J by 4 bases, with 12 bases of the junction left unmatched. Germline CDR1 DFQATT, CDR2 SNEGSKA (reference sequence). The CDR3 runs 16 residues.

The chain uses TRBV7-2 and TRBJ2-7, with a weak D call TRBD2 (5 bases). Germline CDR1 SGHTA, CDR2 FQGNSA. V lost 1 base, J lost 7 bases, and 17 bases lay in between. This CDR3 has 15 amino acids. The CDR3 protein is CASSLDWATSGEQYV. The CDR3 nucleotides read TGTGCCAGCAGCTTAGATTGGGCTACCTCGGGGGAGCAGTACGTC.

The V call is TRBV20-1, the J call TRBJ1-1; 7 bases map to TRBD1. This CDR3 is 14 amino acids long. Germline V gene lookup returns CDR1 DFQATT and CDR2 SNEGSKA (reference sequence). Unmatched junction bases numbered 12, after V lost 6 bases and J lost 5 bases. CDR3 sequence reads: CSAPVWGRGTEAFF. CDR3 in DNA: TGCAGTGCCCCGGTTTGGGGCAGGGGGACTGAAGCTTTCTTT.

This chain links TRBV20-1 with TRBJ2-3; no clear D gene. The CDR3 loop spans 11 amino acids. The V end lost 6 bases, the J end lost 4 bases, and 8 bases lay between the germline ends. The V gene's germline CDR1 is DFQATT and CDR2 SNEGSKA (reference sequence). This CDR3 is CSAPPSDTQYF. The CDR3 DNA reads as TGCAGTGCACCTCCTTCAGATACGCAGTATTTT.